The T cell receptor beta chain described here comes from a study of shared clonotypes between healthy human individuals. Study details: Per donor, CD8 memory used one plate, CD8 naive used two, CD4 memory used three and CD4 naive used three. Points from the study as a whole: Between a few donors, naive CD4 clonotypes were shared at a level of about 5%. Few donors restricted represented genetic and exposure-history diversity.

Each replicate PCR on the sorted subsets used 200 to 250 ng DNA (around 30,000 T cell genomes). The method was immunoSEQ multiplex PCR; TCRdb's version includes in-frame clones alone and lacks a portion of them. The table shows about 680,000 clones, with just over 90% occurring only once. With respect to this clone: What it recognizes is unknown.

Only CD45RO-negative cells positively selected for CCR7 counted as naive CD8 cells, so terminally differentiated effector memory CD45RA+ cells were excluded. The germline gives CDR1 MDHEN, CDR2 SYDVKM. With 0 bases removed from V and 6 bases from J, the gap between germline ends came to 12 bases. The CDR3 has 15 residues. Sequenced: naive CD8+ T cells sorted from blood. This sequence originates from a young man in good health. The chain has TRBV28 and TRBJ1-5; D gene ambiguous. CDR3 region: CASSLWPGSGQPQHF. CDR3 in DNA: TGTGCCAGCAGTTTATGGCCTGGGAGCGGTCAGCCCCAGCATTTT.